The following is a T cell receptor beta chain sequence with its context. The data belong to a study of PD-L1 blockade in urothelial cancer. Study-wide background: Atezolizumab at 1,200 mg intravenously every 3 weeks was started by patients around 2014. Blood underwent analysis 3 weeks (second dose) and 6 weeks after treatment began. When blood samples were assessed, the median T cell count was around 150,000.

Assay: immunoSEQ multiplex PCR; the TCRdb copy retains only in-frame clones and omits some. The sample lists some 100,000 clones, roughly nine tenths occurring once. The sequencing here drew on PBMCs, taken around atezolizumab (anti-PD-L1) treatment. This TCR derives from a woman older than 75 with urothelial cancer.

The CDR3 coding sequence is TGTGCTAGTGGTCTACGACAGGGAAACACCGGGGAGCTGTTTTTT. Translated: CASGLRQGNTGELFF. The chain couples TRBV12-5 to TRBJ2-2, with 7 bases lining up with TRBD1. Trimming took 5 bases from V and 2 from J; bases not matched to a gene: 5. The germline V gene has CDR1 LGHNT and CDR2 FRNRAP. CDR3 size: 15 residues.